A single TCR beta chain is shown here with its context. Authors' data handling: Amplification of reference gene primers provided the estimated nucleated cell counts. The assay was immunoSEQ multiplex PCR, and TCRdb's table has in-frame clones only and misses some. V, J and clone size were drawn from that table, and D and trimming were deduced from the DNA. The sample carries approximately 92,000 clones, around 82% recorded once. The CDR3 has 16 amino acids. With 2 bases removed from V and 4 bases from J, the gap between germline ends came to 18 bases. Germline V gene lookup returns CDR1 SGHRS and CDR2 YFSETQ. This sample stems from a study of blood T cell repertoires in COVID-19. Study at large: Collection of acute and convalescent COVID-19 samples took place in the United States, Italy and Spain. PBMCs, B-cell-depleted T cells, or T cells provided the cDNA or gDNA that made up the material.

The chain links TRBV5-1 to TRBJ2-5, with D perhaps TRBD2 (7 bases). This sequence was found in a man in his forties or fifties who had recovered from COVID-19. Sequenced sample: peripheral blood. CDR3 loop: CASSFFAGANPETQYF. CDR3 bases: TGCGCCAGCAGCTTTTTCGCGGGGGCCAACCCAGAGACCCAGTACTTC.